Listed below are T cell receptor beta chains from one sample, sequenced in a study of blood T cell repertoires in COVID-19. This table comes from immunoSEQ multiplex PCR, and its TCRdb copy is limited to in-frame clones, with some not included. The data show 55,000 or so clones, approximately 86% seen once. Sequencing was carried out using peripheral blood. These receptor sequences come from a middle-aged man with COVID-19, enrolled during active disease. Each CDR3 is given with its conserved first and last residue. A D gene is named only where the DNA matches it firmly. For some rows the clone size is stated as once, few or many, or as a class when expanded; others skip it.

j_gene | abundance | v_gene | d_gene | CDR3nt | CDR3aa
TRBJ2-3 | - | TRBV28 | TRBD1 | TGTGCCAGCAGTGTGGACAGGGCTAGTGGGACAGATACGCAGTATTTT | CASSVDRASGTDTQYF
TRBJ1-6 | - | TRBV30 | - | TGTGCCTGGAGAGACCCGGGGAGCTCCTATAATTCACCCCTCCACTTT | CAWRDPGSSYNSPLHF
TRBJ2-2 | - | TRBV13 | TRBD2 | TGTGCCAGCAGCGAACCCCTGGGGCTAGCGGGGACCGGGGAGCTGTTTTTT | CASSEPLGLAGTGELFF
TRBJ1-2 | - | TRBV7-6 | TRBD1 | TGTGCCAGCAGCCATACCACCGGCCCGCACAGGGGAGATGGCTACACCTTC | CASSHTTGPHRGDGYTF
TRBJ2-2 | - | TRBV30 | TRBD2 | TGTGCCTCCAGCGGGGGGGCGAACACCGGGGAGCTGTTTTTT | CASSGGANTGELFF
TRBJ2-5 | once | TRBV5-6 | - | TGTGCCAGCAGCTTGGCCGGGTCACTCCAAGAGACCCAGTACTTC | CASSLAGSLQETQYF
TRBJ1-6 | - | TRBV18 | TRBD1 | TGTGCCAGCTCACCCGACAGGGGCGGATTAGGGGCCCTCCACTTT | CASSPDRGGLGALHF
TRBJ2-5 | - | TRBV11-2 | - | TGTGCCAGCAGCTTAGGGGTGGGGAGAGAGACCCAGTACTTC | CASSLGVGRETQYF
TRBJ1-5 | - | TRBV18 | - | TGTGCCAGCTCATCACAACAGGGTAGCAATCAGCCCCAGCATTTT | CASSSQQGSNQPQHF
TRBJ1-2 | - | TRBV23-1 | - | TGCGCCAGCAGTCAGATAGGACAGTACTATGGCTACACCTTC | CASSQIGQYYGYTF
TRBJ1-2 | - | TRBV6-2/TRBV6-3 | - | TGTGCCAGCAGTTTAACAGCAAACTATGGCTACACCTTC | CASSLTANYGYTF
TRBJ2-7 | once | TRBV27 | TRBD2 | TGTGCCAGCAGTGCCCGGACTACGCCGGGAGGTACCTACGAGCAGTACTTC | CASSARTTPGGTYEQYF
TRBJ2-3 | - | TRBV19 | - | TGTGCCAGTAGACTTACTAGCACAGATACGCAGTATTTT | CASRLTSTDTQYF
TRBJ2-2 | - | TRBV19 | TRBD1 | TGTGCCAGTAGTCTAGGGGACAGGGTCCTCACCGGGGAGCTGTTTTTT | CASSLGDRVLTGELFF
TRBJ1-4 | - | TRBV15 | TRBD1 | TGTGCCACCACGGACAGGGGAAGGGATGAAAAACTGTTTTTT | CATTDRGRDEKLFF
TRBJ1-5 | - | TRBV6-1 | - | TGTGCCAGCAGTGAACCCCCGGGGGGTGGCAATCAGCCCCAGCATTTT | CASSEPPGGGNQPQHF
TRBJ2-3 | - | TRBV7-9 | TRBD1 | TGTGCCAGCAGCCTAGGAGGACAGGGCCTCGCAGATACGCAGTATTTT | CASSLGGQGLADTQYF
TRBJ1-6 | once | TRBV10-2 | TRBD1 | TGCGCCAGCAGTGGAGCCGGGACAGGGGCTAAAGGGTATAATTCACCCCTCCACTTT | CASSGAGTGAKGYNSPLHF
TRBJ2-7 | - | TRBV19 | TRBD1 | TGTGCCAGTAGTATGGGGGACAGGGTCAGTGTGCAGTACTTC | CASSMGDRVSVQYF
TRBJ2-2 | - | TRBV5-6 | TRBD1 | TGTGCCAGCAGCTGGTCCGGGACAGGGCTCACCGGGGAGCTGTTTTTT | CASSWSGTGLTGELFF
TRBJ2-7 | - | TRBV7-2 | TRBD2 | TGTGCCAGCAGCTTACCCGGGGGGGCCTACGAGCAGTACTTC | CASSLPGGAYEQYF
TRBJ2-1 | - | TRBV28 | TRBD2 | TGTGCCAGCAGTTTAGGAGGACTAGCGGGAGGTGGTGGTTGGGGTAGCTCCTACAATGAGCAGTTCTTC | CASSLGGLAGGGGWGSSYNEQFF
TRBJ1-2 | - | TRBV28 | - | TGTGCCAGCAGTTCGTCGACCGGGGGCTATGGCTACACCTTC | CASSSSTGGYGYTF
TRBJ2-4 | - | TRBV5-1 | - | TGCGCCAGCAGCTTGGTAGTAGAACGAGGCAAAAACATTCAGTACTTC | CASSLVVERGKNIQYF
TRBJ2-1 | once | TRBV27 | - | TGTGCCAGCAGTTCTAGTCACAACAATGAGCAGTTCTTC | CASSSSHNNEQFF
TRBJ2-4 | few | TRBV19 | - | TGTGCCAGTAGTCCCGAGACAGGACCCTTCGCCAAAAACATTCAGTACTTC | CASSPETGPFAKNIQYF
TRBJ1-1 | once | TRBV11-3 | - | TGTGCCAGCAGCTTAGAAGGAGGCACACTCTCCCCTGAAGCTTTCTTT | CASSLEGGTLSPEAFF
TRBJ1-1 | - | TRBV7-2 | - | TGTGCCAGCAGCTGGGGGCAGGGGTCTGAAGCTTTCTTT | CASSWGQGSEAFF
TRBJ1-1 | - | TRBV9 | - | TGTGCCAGCAGCGTAACAGGGAACACTGAAGCTTTCTTT | CASSVTGNTEAFF
TRBJ1-1 | - | TRBV3-1/TRBV3-2 | - | TGTGCCAGCAGCTCATTAGGGGGAGCTGAAGCTTTCTTT | CASSSLGGAEAFF
TRBJ2-6 | - | TRBV2 | - | TGTGCCAGCAGTGAACTCCCTGGGGCCAACGTCCTGACTTTC | CASSELPGANVLTF
TRBJ1-4 | - | TRBV4-1 | - | TGCGCCAGCAGCCAAGAATGGGGAGGGGTCAATGAAAAACTGTTTTTT | CASSQEWGGVNEKLFF
TRBJ1-4 | once | TRBV2 | TRBD1 | TGTGCCAGCAGTGGACAGGGTACAGGAAAACTGTTTTTT | CASSGQGTGKLFF